This passage covers 22 T cell receptor beta chains from one sample sequenced in a study of neurological immune-mediated disorders. TCRdb re-derived calls from the 5' RACE reads in MiXCR, one entry per CDR3 protein. This sample has some 70,000 distinct CDR3 sequences, with 3.4% found just once. The sample taken for sequencing was PBMCs. These TCRs come from a man aged 35 to 55 with multiple sclerosis.

The table lists this clonotype with many counts. The chain joins TRBV6-1 to TRBJ1-1; no firm D call. V lost 5 bases and J 0 bases, leaving 7 bases between the germline ends. Germline lookup yields CDR1 MNHNS and CDR2 SASEGT. This CDR3 is 13 amino acids long. The CDR3 coding sequence is TGTGCCAGCAGTAACACACTGAACACTGAAGCTTTCTTT. Protein: CASSNTLNTEAFF.

Of note for this clonotype: A much larger clonotype is one base distant, so this may be a read error. The V call is TRBV3-1, the J call TRBJ1-6, with D possibly matching TRBD1 (5 bases). Germline V gene lookup returns CDR1 LGHDT and CDR2 YNNKEL (reference sequence). The ends were cut back, 2 bases at V and 9 bases at J, with 11 bases in the middle. This CDR3 has 14 residues. The CDR3 DNA sequence: TGTGCCAGCAGCCAACGGACAATATGTTCACCCCTCCACTTT. Its protein is CASSQRTICSPLHF. Variable domain in full (rest from reference TRBV3-1 and TRBJ1-6): DTAVSQTPKYLVTQMGNDKSIKCEQNLGHDTMYWYKQDSKKFLKIMFSYNNKELIINETVPNRFSPKSPDKAHLNLHINSLELGDSAVYFCASSQRTICSPLHFGNGTRLTVT.

The sample holds many counts of this clonotype. The rearrangement joins TRBV7-8 to TRBJ1-4; tentatively, D is TRBD1 (5 bases). V was pared by 5 bases and J by 5 bases, with 18 bases between. Germline V gives CDR1 SGHVS, CDR2 FQNEAQ. The CDR3 has 16 residues. The CDR3 DNA follows: TGTGCCAGCAGCCCTAGGTGGGGGGAGGCGAATGAAAAACTGTTTTTT. Translated, it gives CASSPRWGEANEKLFF.

On this clonotype itself: The CDR3 carries no conserved terminal phenylalanine or tryptophan, so it likely arises from a read error. This sequence joins TRBV24-1 and TRBJ1-5; no reliable D call. The V end was cut by 3 bases, the J end by 4 bases, with 9 bases between. The CDR3 totals 14 residues. Germline V CDR1 and CDR2: KGHDR, SFDVKD. Here the CDR3 reads CATSDIRINQPQHN. CDR3 coding DNA: TGTGCCACCAGTGATATCAGAATAAATCAGCCCCAGCATAAT.

This clonotype was observed many times. The rearrangement uses TRBV20-1 and TRBJ2-1, with D possibly matching TRBD2 (6 bases). Trimming stripped 4 bases from V and 4 bases from J, with 14 bases between. Germline CDR1 is DFQATT and CDR2 is SNEGSKA (reference sequence). The CDR3 consists of 14 residues. CDR3 amino acids: CSAMAGTAYNEQFF. CDR3 in DNA: TGCAGTGCTATGGCCGGGACTGCATACAATGAGCAGTTCTTC.

This clonotype was counted at least ten times. The V and J genes are TRBV20-1 and TRBJ2-2, with 7 positions matching TRBD1. Germline-derived CDR1 and CDR2 are DFQATT and SNEGSKA (reference sequence). Unmatched junction bases numbered 13, after V lost 3 bases and J lost 6 bases. The CDR3 is 16 residues long. In nucleotides, the CDR3 is TGCAGTGCTAGGGCTCCCCCTCAGGGGGATGCCGGGGAGCTGTTTTTT. Translating gives CSARAPPQGDAGELFF.

This chain uses TRBV6-5 with TRBJ2-3; a possible D gene is TRBD1 (7 bases). V was cut by 6 bases and J by 2 bases, with 21 bases left in between. CDR3 length: 17 amino acids. The germline gives CDR1 MNHEY, CDR2 SVGAGI. The CDR3 DNA is TGTGCCAGCAGCCCAATCCAGGGGGGCTTCTTCACAGATACGCAGTATTTT. This translates into CASSPIQGGFFTDTQYF.

Ten or more counts support this clonotype. The chain links TRBV5-1 to TRBJ2-6, with D perhaps being TRBD1 or TRBD2 (5 bases each). This CDR3 region has 15 residues. Germline loops: CDR1 SGHRS, CDR2 YFSETQ. The V end was cut by 2 bases, the J end by 4 bases, with 10 bases between. CDR3 in amino acids: CASSFGAPGANVLTF. DNA for the CDR3: TGCGCCAGCAGCTTCGGGGCGCCCGGGGCCAACGTCCTGACTTTC.

This clonotype was detected many times. This chain connects TRBV12-3 or TRBV12-4 to TRBJ1-1; 7 bases match TRBD1. CDR3 length: 13 amino acids. V lost 5 bases to trimming and J lost 6 bases; unmatched junction nucleotides: 6. This CDR3 reads CASSPRTGAEAFF. DNA of the CDR3: TGTGCCAGCAGTCCCAGAACAGGGGCTGAAGCTTTCTTT.

This clonotype has a count of ten or more. The chain has TRBV20-1 and TRBJ2-3; D may match TRBD1 or TRBD2 (6 bases each). The germline V gene has CDR1 DFQATT and CDR2 SNEGSKA (reference sequence). V was shortened by 0 bases and J by 1 base, with 14 bases between the two germline ends. The CDR3 spans 16 residues. CDR3 in DNA: TGCAGTGCTAGAGATTTAAGGGGGGAAGGCACAGATACGCAGTATTTT. Encoded protein: CSARDLRGEGTDTQYF.

This clonotype was seen at least ten times. The CDR3 DNA reads TGCGCCAGCAGTGACCAAAACAGGGAAGACGAGCAGTACTTC. Translation gives CASSDQNREDEQYF. The V gene is TRBV10-2, the J gene TRBJ2-7; TRBD1 might be the D (6 bases). Germline V gives CDR1 WSHSY, CDR2 SAAADI. V gave up 3 bases and J gave up 5 bases, with 14 bases separating them. This CDR3 has 14 amino acids.

This clonotype was seen at least ten times. This rearrangement joins TRBV7-9 to TRBJ1-1, with D tentatively TRBD1 (6 bases). CDR1 and CDR2 (germline): SEHNR, FQNEAQ (reference sequence). There are 14 residues in the CDR3. Trimming took 5 bases from V and 6 from J, leaving 16 bases between them. CDR3 nucleotides: TGTGCCAGCAGCACCTGGACAGAGGATCCTGAAGCTTTCTTT. This codes for CASSTWTEDPEAFF.

This clonotype was picked up many times. This chain uses TRBV20-1 with TRBJ2-1; D call uncertain. Germline V lookup: CDR1 DFQATT, CDR2 SNEGSKA (reference sequence). There are 14 residues in the CDR3. V was clipped by 0 bases and J by 7 bases, with 13 bases between them. CDR3 amino acids: CSARDPRKMNEQFF. The DNA for the CDR3 is TGCAGTGCTAGAGATCCAAGGAAAATGAATGAGCAGTTCTTC.

This clonotype was seen repeatedly, ten times or more. The chain joins TRBV27 to TRBJ2-7; no clear D. The CDR3 runs to 14 residues. Looked up from germline, CDR1 is MNHEY and CDR2 is SMNVEV (reference sequence). V lost 3 bases to trimming and J lost 2 bases, with 11 bases between them. CDR3 in DNA: TGTGCCAGCAGTTTTCGTCGCGCCGCCTACGAGCAGTACTTC. Its translation is CASSFRRAAYEQYF.

This clonotype has a count of ten or more. The V and J genes are TRBV20-1 and TRBJ2-1; 13 bases map to TRBD2. CDR1 and CDR2 (germline): DFQATT, SNEGSKA (reference sequence). The V segment lost 0 bases and the J segment 3 bases; nucleotides outside the gene matches: 5. The CDR3 has 17 residues. CDR3 amino acids: CSARDGTSGGVYNEQFF. In DNA form, the CDR3 reads TGCAGTGCTAGAGATGGTACTAGCGGGGGGGTCTACAATGAGCAGTTCTTC.

At least ten counts were recorded for this clonotype. The chain links TRBV12-3 or TRBV12-4 to TRBJ2-5, with 11 bases aligning to TRBD1. The CDR3 has 13 residues. The trim removed 6 bases at V and 4 bases at J, leaving 1 base unmatched. DNA of the CDR3: TGTGCCAGCAGGGGACAGGGGGGAGAGACCCAGTACTTC. Its protein product is CASRGQGGETQYF.

This clonotype was recorded many times. The chain employs TRBV6-5 and TRBJ1-2; D call uncertain. The CDR3 has 14 residues. CDR1 MNHEY and CDR2 SVGAGI come from the germline V gene. Trimming removed 6 bases from V and 4 bases from J, with 15 bases in between. CDR3 in amino acids: CASSSPRTLYGYTF. CDR3 coding DNA: TGTGCCAGCAGCTCCCCACGGACGCTCTATGGCTACACCTTC.

In this sample, this clonotype turned up many times. This chain uses TRBV20-1 with TRBJ1-4; TRBD1 is a possible D gene (6 bases). Trimming took 0 bases from V and 10 from J, leaving 21 bases between them. Germline CDR1 reads DFQATT; CDR2 reads SNEGSKA (reference sequence). The CDR3 runs to 16 residues. CDR3 DNA sequence: TGCAGTGCTAGAGATAATGATCACAGGGTAGCAGGAAAACTGTTTTTT. Encoded protein: CSARDNDHRVAGKLFF.

In its sample, this clonotype was seen many times. V usage is TRBV5-3 and J usage is TRBJ2-1; either TRBD1 or TRBD2 may fit D (7 bases each). TRBV5-3 is an ORF; its function is uncertain. V lost 4 bases, J lost 7 bases, and 9 bases lay in between. CDR3 length: 12 amino acids. The CDR3 region is CARSQGGNEQFF. The CDR3 DNA is TGTGCCAGAAGCCAGGGGGGGAATGAGCAGTTCTTC.

This clonotype was seen repeatedly, ten times or more. This rearrangement joins TRBV12-3 or TRBV12-4 to TRBJ2-2; D perhaps matches TRBD2 (6 bases). V lost 5 bases and J lost 2, with 9 bases in between. The CDR3 is 14 residues long. The CDR3 DNA is TGTGCCAGCAGTCCTGGACTAAACACCGGGGAGCTGTTTTTT. This codes for CASSPGLNTGELFF.

At least ten counts were recorded for this clonotype. The chain employs TRBV5-1 and TRBJ2-1; perhaps TRBD1 as D (5 bases). The CDR3 is made up of 14 amino acids. Germline assignment: CDR1 SGHRS and CDR2 YFSETQ. V was pared by 4 bases and J by 5 bases, with 13 bases between. Here the CDR3 reads CASSPGRQNNEQFF. As DNA, the CDR3 is TGCGCCAGCAGCCCAGGGCGACAGAACAATGAGCAGTTCTTC.

This clonotype has ten or more counts. The chain employs TRBV5-6 and TRBJ2-1; D call uncertain. The germline V gene has CDR1 SGHDT and CDR2 YYEEEE. This CDR3 contains 12 residues. V was shortened by 0 bases and J by 7 bases, with 5 bases between the two germline ends. The CDR3 loop reads CASSLEQNEQFF. CDR3 sequence (DNA): TGTGCCAGCAGCTTGGAACAGAATGAGCAGTTCTTC.